Below are 30 T cell receptor beta chains sequenced from a single sample in a study of T-cell memory formation after mild COVID-19 (TCRdb year 2021). To prepare the library, 5' RACE was applied. Sequencing was carried out with an Illumina NovaSeq 6000. TCRdb handled the public reads itself, with Q25 trimming in fastp and clone calling in MiXCR, and kept productive beta chains. Identical CDR3 proteins give one entry, which carries the most common genes and DNA. This sample has around 300,000 distinct CDR3 sequences in its table, and around 19% of those were observed once. Roughly 21% of the sample comes from the top ten. Sample: PBMCs or a T cell subset sorted from them (not recorded which). The source of these receptors is a man younger than 35 who had mild COVID-19 (a few samples of this study predate the infection). The sample titles of this study are shuffled in the database, so cell type and time point are left out; the donor was told from shared clones.

The chain combines TRBV7-2 with TRBJ2-1; D is uncertain. V shed 6 bases and J shed 0 bases, with 9 bases lying between them. Germline loops: CDR1 SGHTA, CDR2 FQGNSA. The CDR3 is made up of 14 amino acids. CDR3 residues: CASRLVSSYNEQFF. In DNA, the CDR3 is TGTGCCAGCAGGTTGGTTAGCTCCTACAATGAGCAGTTCTTC.

This clonotype turned up a few times. The V call is TRBV7-3, the J call TRBJ1-2; 8 nucleotides line up with TRBD1. The CDR3 spans 15 residues. Trimming removed 5 bases from V and 3 bases from J; junction bases left unmatched: 8. The germline V gene has CDR1 SGHTA and CDR2 FQGTGA. CDR3 DNA sequence: TGTGCCAGCAGCATAGCAGGGGGCAGAGACTATGGCTACACCTTC. It codes for CASSIAGGRDYGYTF.

V gene TRBV7-9 combines with J gene TRBJ1-2; D gene unclear. V lost 1 base to trimming and J lost 4 bases, with 16 bases between them. Germline-derived CDR1 and CDR2 are SEHNR and FQNEAQ (reference sequence). This CDR3 region has 16 residues. The CDR3 DNA reads as TGTGCCAGCAGCTTAGACGGGAGTCAGTTTTCCTATGGCTACACCTTC. It codes for CASSLDGSQFSYGYTF. Full variable domain (missing parts from reference TRBV7-9 and TRBJ1-2): DTGVSQNPRHKITKRGQNVTFRCDPISEHNRLYWYRQTLGQGPEFLTYFQNEAQLEKSRLLSDRFSAERPKGSFSTLEIQRTEQGDSAMYLCASSLDGSQFSYGYTFGSGTRLTVV.

This clonotype came up many times. This chain links TRBV25-1 with TRBJ2-7; 8 nucleotides line up with TRBD1. V was pared by 3 bases and J by 0 bases, with 7 bases of the junction left unmatched. This CDR3 comprises 16 residues. CDR1 and CDR2 from the germline V gene are MGHDK and SYGVNS. The CDR3 spells CASSDPTGAFSYEQYF. The CDR3 bases are TGTGCCAGCAGTGACCCGACAGGGGCTTTCTCCTACGAGCAGTACTTC.

This clonotype was detected only a few times. The J gene is TRBJ1-2, the V gene TRBV12-3 or TRBV12-4; 7 nucleotides align to TRBD1. The junction had 8 bases not matched to a gene; V was cut back by 6 bases and J by 7 bases. The CDR3 loop spans 13 amino acids. The CDR3 DNA sequence: TGTGCCAGCAGAAACAGGGGAGGGGTTGGCTACACCTTC. Protein: CASRNRGGVGYTF.

A few counts support this clonotype. This chain joins TRBV6-5 and TRBJ2-2; D is tentatively TRBD1 or TRBD2 (7 bases each). The CDR3 has 15 residues. V lost 4 bases to trimming and J lost 3 bases, with 12 bases between them. Per the germline V gene, CDR1 is MNHEY and CDR2 is SVGAGI. This CDR3 reads CASSSQGGYTGELFF. The CDR3 nucleotides read TGTGCCAGCAGTTCCCAGGGGGGGTACACCGGGGAGCTGTTTTTT.

The gene calls are TRBV5-5 and TRBJ2-7; unclear D gene. The CDR3 is 12 amino acids. Germline CDR1 SGHKS, CDR2 YYEKEE (reference sequence). V shed 0 bases and J shed 5 bases, with 6 bases lying between them. CDR3 in amino acids: CASSLGGHEQYV. DNA for the CDR3: TGTGCCAGCAGCTTGGGAGGACACGAGCAGTACGTC.

This clonotype was seen more than once but under ten times. The rearrangement joins TRBV11-2 to TRBJ2-5, with no clear D. V gave up 3 bases and J gave up 6 bases, with 20 bases separating them. The CDR3 covers 16 residues. From germline, CDR1 is SGHAT and CDR2 FQNNGV. CDR3 in DNA: TGTGCCAGCAGCTTCGGTGCGGCAGATACGAAGAAGACCCAGTACTTC. It encodes CASSFGAADTKKTQYF.

The chain couples TRBV2 to TRBJ2-2, with 10 bases matching TRBD2. Germline loops: CDR1 SNHLY, CDR2 FYNNEI. This CDR3 contains 20 residues. With 0 bases clipped from V and 5 bases from J, the junction kept 15 bases outside the gene matches. The CDR3 spells CASSEALPAGGRWGTGELFF. The CDR3 DNA is TGTGCCAGCAGTGAAGCGCTCCCAGCGGGGGGGCGATGGGGGACCGGGGAGCTGTTTTTT.

This clonotype came up a few times. The rearrangement uses TRBV20-1 and TRBJ2-5, with TRBD2 matching 7 bases. The CDR3 is made up of 14 amino acids. Germline CDR1 and CDR2: DFQATT and SNEGSKA (reference sequence). V dropped 5 bases and J dropped 5; count of bases not matched to a gene: 11. CDR3 amino acids: CSAGGQRGRETQYF. DNA for the CDR3: TGCAGTGCTGGAGGGCAGCGGGGAAGGGAGACCCAGTACTTC.

This clonotype has just a few counts. The chain has TRBV5-1 and TRBJ2-3; D gene uncertain. The CDR3 runs to 15 residues. Per germline, CDR1 SGHRS and CDR2 YFSETQ. With 7 bases removed from V and 3 bases from J, the gap between germline ends came to 18 bases. In DNA form, the CDR3 reads TGCGCCAGCTGTGCCGGGCCCCTGGGGACAGATACGCAGTATTTT. The encoded protein is CASCAGPLGTDTQYF.

This clonotype has just a few counts. V gene TRBV5-6 combines with J gene TRBJ1-1; tentatively, D is TRBD1 (5 bases). This CDR3 has 12 amino acids. Germline loops: CDR1 SGHDT, CDR2 YYEEEE. The germline V and J ends were trimmed by 4 bases and 8 bases, with 12 bases remaining between them. The CDR3 nucleotides are TGTGCCAGCAGCAAGTTGGACATAGAAGCTTTCTTT. Translating it yields CASSKLDIEAFF.

This clonotype was seen a few times. The gene calls are TRBV5-1 and TRBJ2-2; no definite D call. Germline loops: CDR1 SGHRS, CDR2 YFSETQ. CDR3 length equals 14 residues. The V end was cut by 0 bases, the J end by 5 bases, with 8 bases between. This chain's CDR3 is CASSLDRLTGELFF. CDR3 bases: TGCGCCAGCAGCTTGGATCGTCTAACCGGGGAGCTGTTTTTT.

The table lists this clonotype with many counts. The J gene is TRBJ2-2, the V gene TRBV29-1; tentatively, D is TRBD1 or TRBD2 (5 bases each). Trimming cost V 4 bases and J 0 bases, with 12 bases left between them. Germline-derived CDR1 and CDR2 are SQVTM and ANQGSEA. The length of the CDR3 is 15 residues. CDR3 sequence (DNA): TGCAGCGTTGGTCTCGGGACCGCGAACACCGGGGAGCTGTTTTTT. This sequence encodes CSVGLGTANTGELFF.

This clonotype was counted a few times. This chain connects TRBV28 to TRBJ2-7; D is tentatively TRBD1 or TRBD2 (5 bases each). The CDR3 has 15 residues. CDR1 and CDR2 from the germline V gene are MDHEN and SYDVKM. With 6 bases removed from V and 0 bases from J, the gap between germline ends came to 15 bases. CDR3 sequence: CASSLGPQSSYEQYV. CDR3 nucleotides: TGTGCCAGCAGCTTGGGACCGCAGAGCTCCTACGAGCAGTACGTC.

The V and J genes are TRBV6-5 and TRBJ1-3, with D unresolved. The CDR3 totals 15 residues. CDR1 is MNHEY, CDR2 SVGAGI, per germline. Trimming took off 4 bases at V and 4 bases at J, with 14 bases between the two ends. CDR3 in amino acids: CASSFAAERGNTIYF. Written as DNA, the CDR3 is TGTGCCAGCAGTTTTGCGGCAGAACGGGGAAACACCATATATTTT.

The chain joins TRBV27 to TRBJ2-1; D remains unclear. The germline V and J ends were trimmed by 4 bases and 0 bases, with 10 bases remaining between them. The CDR3 contains 15 residues. Per the germline V gene, CDR1 is MNHEY and CDR2 is SMNVEV (reference sequence). CDR3 bases: TGTGCCAGCAGTTCAGGCTTCCCCTCCTACAATGAGCAGTTCTTC. This codes for CASSSGFPSYNEQFF.

This clonotype occurred a few times. J is TRBJ2-3 and V is TRBV12-3 or TRBV12-4, with 9 bases fitting TRBD2. The CDR3 extends over 14 amino acids. With 3 bases clipped from V and 9 bases from J, the junction kept 7 bases outside the gene matches. The CDR3 DNA sequence: TGTGCCAGCAGTTTGGCTAGCGGGGATGAGACGCAGTATTTT. This sequence encodes CASSLASGDETQYF.

In the case of this clonotype: A junction boundary mismatches the germline segment, possibly from a read error. The chain recombines TRBV11-2 with TRBJ2-1; possibly TRBD2 for D (6 bases). Per germline, CDR1 SGHAT and CDR2 FQNNGV. The CDR3 has 15 residues. The CDR3 sequence: CASRLAVSLYDEQFF. Here the CDR3 DNA reads TGTGCCAGCAGATTAGCGGTCAGCCTGTACGATGAGCAGTTCTTC.

The chain uses TRBV12-3 or TRBV12-4 and TRBJ2-4; no firm D call. The CDR3 consists of 13 residues. V was trimmed by 7 bases and J by 0 bases, leaving 7 bases between them. CDR3 bases: TGTGCCAGCACCCAATTAGCCAAAAACATTCAGTACTTC. This gives the protein CASTQLAKNIQYF.

This clonotype was recorded at least ten times. The chain employs TRBV28 and TRBJ2-1; D unresolved. The CDR3 consists of 15 residues. Germline V gives CDR1 MDHEN, CDR2 SYDVKM. Trimming stripped 2 bases from V and 4 bases from J, with 12 bases between. The CDR3 region is CASSLQVQPYNEQFF. The CDR3, as DNA: TGTGCCAGCAGTTTACAGGTTCAGCCTTACAATGAGCAGTTCTTC.

This clonotype showed up just a few times. V gene TRBV4-3 combines with J gene TRBJ2-5, with D maybe TRBD1 (5 bases). Trimming took 6 bases from V and 1 from J, leaving 18 bases between them. Germline V gene lookup returns CDR1 LGHNA and CDR2 YSLEER. The CDR3 runs to 16 residues. The CDR3 region is CASSRKTVTGQETQYF. As DNA, the CDR3 is TGCGCCAGCAGTCGTAAAACGGTCACAGGCCAAGAGACCCAGTACTTC.

This clonotype has more than one count but fewer than ten. The rearrangement joins TRBV6-6 to TRBJ1-5; D gene uncertain. The germline CDR1 and CDR2 sequences are MNHNY and SVGAGI (reference sequence). Trimming took 8 bases from V and 11 from J, leaving 16 bases between them. CDR3 length: 12 residues. The CDR3 DNA reads as TGTGCCAGCTCTACCCCGACTGGAGCCCAGCATTTT. This encodes CASSTPTGAQHF.

The chain has TRBV9 and TRBJ2-3, with D hard to call. CDR1 and CDR2 from the germline V gene are SGDLS and YYNGEE. The CDR3 consists of 14 residues. V was cut by 0 bases and J by 2 bases, with 7 bases left in between. The CDR3 DNA reads TGTGCCAGCAGCGTAGGGAGTTACACAGATACGCAGTATTTT. It specifies CASSVGSYTDTQYF.

The genes are TRBV12-3 or TRBV12-4 and TRBJ2-5, with D hard to call. CDR3 length: 12 residues. Trimming took 4 bases from V and 8 from J, leaving 11 bases between them. CDR3 nucleotide sequence: TGTGCCAGCAGTTCCCACCCGGCAACCCAGTACTTC. It is translated as CASSSHPATQYF.

This clonotype was detected only a few times. The chain is built from TRBV6-5 and TRBJ2-1; D perhaps matches TRBD1 (8 bases). Germline lookup yields CDR1 MNHEY and CDR2 SVGAGI. The V end lost 8 bases, the J end lost 1 base, and 15 bases lay between the germline ends. CDR3 size: 15 residues. This CDR3 is CASSGQGGSYNEQFF. The CDR3 DNA reads as TGTGCCAGCTCCGGACAGGGAGGGTCCTACAATGAGCAGTTCTTC.

This clonotype has more than one count but fewer than ten. The chain recombines TRBV4-1 with TRBJ2-4, with 12 positions matching TRBD2. Germline lookup yields CDR1 MGHRA and CDR2 YSYEKL. This CDR3 contains 15 residues. Trimming removed 1 base from V and 9 bases from J; junction bases left unmatched: 4. The CDR3 bases are TGCGCCAGCAGCCAAGGGACTAGCGGGGTGGGCATTCAGTACTTC. Translated: CASSQGTSGVGIQYF.

CDR3 coding DNA: TGTGCCAGCAGCTTAGAGGCGGACACTGAAGCTTTCTTT. This sequence encodes CASSLEADTEAFF. This chain uses TRBV7-9 with TRBJ1-1; D is uncertain. This CDR3 comprises 13 residues. V was cut by 1 base and J by 3 bases, with 6 bases left in between. Germline CDR1 SEHNR, CDR2 FQNEAQ (reference sequence).

This clonotype has a handful of counts. The chain has TRBV5-6 and TRBJ2-5; TRBD1 agrees at 8 bases. The V segment lost 4 bases and the J segment 7 bases; nucleotides outside the gene matches: 6. The CDR3 has 13 amino acids. The germline V gene encodes CDR1 SGHDT and CDR2 YYEEEE. The chain's CDR3 is CASSTGTGGTQYF. In nucleotides, the CDR3 is TGTGCCAGCAGCACCGGGACAGGTGGGACCCAGTACTTC.

This clonotype occurred a few times. The rearrangement links TRBV7-9 to TRBJ2-7; unclear D gene. Germline CDR1 and CDR2: SEHNR and FQNEAQ (reference sequence). V was trimmed by 4 bases and J by 3 bases, leaving 13 bases between them. The CDR3 contains 14 residues. The CDR3 spells CASSSHPDFYEQYV. Written as DNA, the CDR3 is TGTGCCAGCAGCTCTCACCCGGATTTCTACGAGCAGTACGTC.